Sequencing of this TCR beta chain was carried out in a study of T cell responses to AZD1222 COVID-19 vaccine. As regards this clone: The antigen remains undetermined.

The assay was immunoSEQ multiplex PCR, and TCRdb's table has in-frame clones only and misses some. The sample consists of some 92,000 clones, roughly nine tenths of them appearing once. Points from the study as a whole: An increase in Spike-specific TCR breadth and depth was observed after two AZD1222 doses.

The TCR was taken from an adult in good health. Source: peripheral blood, taken on day 0 of AZD1222 vaccination.

For the CDR3, the DNA is TGTGCCAGCAGTTATAACCAGGTCCAAGAGACCCAGTACTTC. Translating gives CASSYNQVQETQYF. V is TRBV6-5 and J is TRBJ2-5; D is unclear. V dropped 3 bases and J dropped 1 base, with 9 bases sitting between them. This CDR3 region has 14 residues. Germline V gene lookup returns CDR1 MNHEY and CDR2 SVGAGI.